The present TCR beta chain was sequenced within a study of radiation and T cells in renal cell carcinoma (dated by TCRdb to about 2020). With regard to the full study: The samples were obtained from a clinical trial, where primary renal cell carcinomas were treated with 15 Gy stereotactic body radiation therapy and then removed by nephrectomy 4 weeks afterward. In total, fewer than 55 samples underwent TCR beta sequencing: some 25 tumors plus 27 peripheral blood samples. Across all 50 or so samples, roughly 3,700,000 unique CDR3 nucleotide sequences encoding around 2,500,000 unique CDR3 amino acid sequences were identified.

The CDR3 spans 14 residues, from the cysteine through the phenylalanine. Only the CDR3 DNA stays, 42 bases, in frame from base 1. Cut back by 2 bases and 1 base, the V and J ends lie 9 bases apart. The germline V gene supplies CDR1 SGHRS and CDR2 YFSETQ. Interpreted using the paper, the time point label stands for: blood 2 weeks post-SBRT. This sample's treatment or condition label indicates: 15 Gy SBRT to primary tumor, nephrectomy 4 weeks later. Serial peripheral blood from radiation-treated patients was sampled at baseline, 2 weeks and 4 weeks after SBRT to track tumor-enriched clonotypes. Renal cell carcinoma with clear cell pathology was present in all patients. Genomic DNA for TCR sequencing was prepared using the QIAamp DNA Blood Mini Kit (Qiagen). The analyses included just those samples that passed every quality control check. In the case of this clone: Its antigen specificity is not known. One base away there is no much larger clone; base qualities are not given.

Findings and caveats that apply to the study as a whole: The single-armed trial design could not address effects of radiation dose or scheduling on the TCR repertoire. Blood repertoire dynamics were not followed beyond 4 weeks after treatment. No pretreatment tumor biopsies were available, so the baseline intratumoral presence of clonotypes could not be determined. In blood, the top tumor clonotypes increased from baseline to 2 weeks after radiation and then shrank by 4 weeks, which suggests a temporary expansion of tumor-resident clones.

TCR beta libraries were generated from genomic DNA with the immunoSEQ kit, following the manufacturer's recommendations. Library preparation used a first multiplex PCR with proprietary primers, then a second PCR adding unique barcodes, with bead cleanups after each round. Each sample batch included a kit-provided positive control reaction and a negative control reaction. The final libraries underwent checking on an Agilent 4200 TapeStation D1000 ScreenTape, volumetric pooling, and quantification by qPCR. Sequencing ran on an Illumina NextSeq500 with a MidOutput 150-cycle cartridge, using 156 Read1 and 15 Index1 cycles with kit custom primers. The pooled library was loaded at approximately 0.96 pM, and roughly 20% PhiX control was spiked in. For the original study's pipeline: Vendor-processed data were analyzed in R, and a clonotype was defined as all T cells sharing the same CDR3 nucleotide sequence. In the clone abundance analyses, frequencies in each sample were normalized to that sample's 10,000 most abundant clones. Before analysis, public T cell clones were removed, and these numbered fewer than six per sample on average. Tumor-enriched clonotypes and baseline blood-enriched clonotypes were defined as those with an abundance difference of at least 32-fold between compartments. A beta-binomial differential abundance model was used to identify clonotypes that expanded or contracted between blood time points. The Baroni-Urbani and Buser coefficient was used to measure tumor-blood repertoire similarity, and groups were compared with two-tailed Wilcoxon tests in R. Held by TCRdb, this immuneACCESS table contains in-frame sequences only and omits some clones. Under half of the omission traces to an unresolved V gene where checked; the cause of the rest is unknown. V and J calls and clone size are as listed in that table; D and trimming were resolved from the DNA. Counted in this sample were about 130,000 clones; around 89% of them appeared once. Over 4.5% of the sample is taken by the ten largest.

This TCR derives from a woman aged 70-85 years with renal cell carcinoma. The chain employs TRBV5-1 and TRBJ1-1; no confident D gene assignment can be made. Sequences were derived from blood, sampled from a patient whose treatment included radiotherapy and nephrectomy. Read as DNA, the sequence is TGCGCCAGCAGCTTAAAGGACGGGAACACTGAAGCTTTCTTT. This is translated as CASSLKDGNTEAFF.